At least ten counts were recorded for the clone carrying this TCR beta chain. Its specificity is not known. This CDR3 contains 15 residues. Trimming shortened V by 0 bases and J by 7 bases, and 14 bases separated the two germline ends. Germline V CDR1 and CDR2: LGHNA, YSLEER. The data are from a study of T-cell reconstitution after alpha-beta-depleted transplantation in children. Overall study findings and caveats: At the one-year point after transplant, T-cell counts and TCRbeta diversity were found to come mostly from T cells that had been newly produced.

Unique molecular identifiers were built into the TCRbeta library. TCRdb redid the calling of the PCR reads with MiXCR, one entry per CDR3 protein. Among some 76,000 distinct CDR3 sequences listed, 9.5% to 13% were seen once. The chain links TRBV4-3 to TRBJ2-3; D not certain. Sequenced here: PBMCs, sampled before TCRalphabeta/CD19-depleted stem cell transplant. The TCR originated in a boy between 10 and 17 years old with acute myeloid leukemia, due to receive a stem cell transplant. The CDR3 nucleotides are TGCGCCAGCAGCCAAGATTTCCCTAACACGAATACGCAGTATTTT. Protein product: CASSQDFPNTNTQYF.